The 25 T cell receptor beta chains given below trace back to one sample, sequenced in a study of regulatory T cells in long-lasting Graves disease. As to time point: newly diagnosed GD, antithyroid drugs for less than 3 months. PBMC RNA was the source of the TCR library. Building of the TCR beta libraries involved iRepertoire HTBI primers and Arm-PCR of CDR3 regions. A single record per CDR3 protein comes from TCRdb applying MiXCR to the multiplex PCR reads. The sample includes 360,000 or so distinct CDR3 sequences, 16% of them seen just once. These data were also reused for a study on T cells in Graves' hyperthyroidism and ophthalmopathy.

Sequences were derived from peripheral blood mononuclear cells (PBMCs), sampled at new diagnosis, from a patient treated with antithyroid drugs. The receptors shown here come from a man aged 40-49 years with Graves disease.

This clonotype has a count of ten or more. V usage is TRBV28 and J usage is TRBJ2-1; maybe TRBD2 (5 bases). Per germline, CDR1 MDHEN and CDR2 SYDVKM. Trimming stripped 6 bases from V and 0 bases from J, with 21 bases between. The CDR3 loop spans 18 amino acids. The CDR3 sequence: CASSLLIDTGDSYNEQFF. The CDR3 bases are TGTGCCAGCAGCCTCCTCATCGATACCGGGGACTCCTACAATGAGCAGTTCTTC. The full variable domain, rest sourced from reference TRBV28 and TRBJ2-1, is DVKVTQSSRYLVKRTGEKVFLECVQDMDHENMFWYRQDPGLGLRLIYFSYDVKMKEKGDIPEGYSVSREKKERFSLILESASTNQTSMYLCASSLLIDTGDSYNEQFFGPGTRLTVL.

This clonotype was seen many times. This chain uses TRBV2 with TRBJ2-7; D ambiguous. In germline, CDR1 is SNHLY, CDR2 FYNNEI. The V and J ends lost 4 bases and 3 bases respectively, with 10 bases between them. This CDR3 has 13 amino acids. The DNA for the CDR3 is TGTGCCAGCAGTGCCCCCCCTCACTACGAGCAGTACTTC. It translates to CASSAPPHYEQYF.

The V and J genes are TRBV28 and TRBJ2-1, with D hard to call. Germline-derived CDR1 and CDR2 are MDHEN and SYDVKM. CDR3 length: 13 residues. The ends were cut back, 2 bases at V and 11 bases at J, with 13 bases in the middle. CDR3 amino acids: CASSLPPRKQQFF. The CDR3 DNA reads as TGTGCCAGCAGTTTACCTCCTCGGAAACAGCAGTTCTTC.

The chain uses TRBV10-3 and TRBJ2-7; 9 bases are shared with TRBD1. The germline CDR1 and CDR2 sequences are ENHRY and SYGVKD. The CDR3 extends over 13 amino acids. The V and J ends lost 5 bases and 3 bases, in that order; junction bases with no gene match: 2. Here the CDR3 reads CAISRTGDYEQYF. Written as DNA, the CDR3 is TGTGCCATCAGTCGGACAGGGGACTACGAGCAGTACTTC.

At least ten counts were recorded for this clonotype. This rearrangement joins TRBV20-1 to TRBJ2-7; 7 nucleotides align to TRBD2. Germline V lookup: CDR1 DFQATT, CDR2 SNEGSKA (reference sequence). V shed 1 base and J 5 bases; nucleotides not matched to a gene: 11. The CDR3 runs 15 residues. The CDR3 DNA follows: TGCAGTGCTAGAGCTTCTAGCGGCCTCCCCCACGAGCAGTACTTC. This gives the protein CSARASSGLPHEQYF.

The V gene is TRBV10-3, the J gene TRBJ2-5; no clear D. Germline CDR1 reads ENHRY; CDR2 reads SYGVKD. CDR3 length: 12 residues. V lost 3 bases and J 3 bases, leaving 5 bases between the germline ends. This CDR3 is CAISDGEETQYF. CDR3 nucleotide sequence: TGTGCCATCAGTGATGGCGAAGAGACCCAGTACTTC.

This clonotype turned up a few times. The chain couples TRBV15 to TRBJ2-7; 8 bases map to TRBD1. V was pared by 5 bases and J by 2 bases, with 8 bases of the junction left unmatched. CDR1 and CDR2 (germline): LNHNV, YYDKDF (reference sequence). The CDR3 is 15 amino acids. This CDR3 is CATSSLRQGPYEQYF. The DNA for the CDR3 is TGTGCCACCAGCTCGTTACGACAGGGGCCCTACGAGCAGTACTTC.

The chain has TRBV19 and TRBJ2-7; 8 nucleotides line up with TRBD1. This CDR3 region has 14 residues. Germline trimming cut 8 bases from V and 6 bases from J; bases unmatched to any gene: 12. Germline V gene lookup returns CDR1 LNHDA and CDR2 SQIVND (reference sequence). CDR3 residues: CASGRQGLGSEQYF. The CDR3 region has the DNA TGTGCCAGTGGAAGACAGGGGCTGGGGAGCGAGCAGTACTTC.

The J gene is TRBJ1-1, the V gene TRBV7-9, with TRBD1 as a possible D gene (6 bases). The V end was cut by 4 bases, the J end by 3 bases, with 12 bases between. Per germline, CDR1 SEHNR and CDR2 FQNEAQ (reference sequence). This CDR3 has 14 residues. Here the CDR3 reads CASSSRGGYTEAFF. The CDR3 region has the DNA TGTGCCAGCAGCTCAAGGGGGGGGTACACTGAAGCTTTCTTT.

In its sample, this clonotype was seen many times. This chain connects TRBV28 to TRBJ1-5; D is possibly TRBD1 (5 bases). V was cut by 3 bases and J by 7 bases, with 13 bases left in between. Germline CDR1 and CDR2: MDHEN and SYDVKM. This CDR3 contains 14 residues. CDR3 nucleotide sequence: TGTGCCAGCAGTTTCCTCAGGGACGGACAGCCCCAGCATTTT. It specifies CASSFLRDGQPQHF.

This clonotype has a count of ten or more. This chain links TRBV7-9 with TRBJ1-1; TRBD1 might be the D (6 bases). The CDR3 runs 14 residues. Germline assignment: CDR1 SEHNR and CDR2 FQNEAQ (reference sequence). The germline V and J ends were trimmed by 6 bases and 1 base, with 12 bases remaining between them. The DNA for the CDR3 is TGTGCCAGCAGGAGGGACAACCCGAACACTGAAGCTTTCTTT. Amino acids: CASRRDNPNTEAFF. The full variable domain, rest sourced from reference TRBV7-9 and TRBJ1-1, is DTGVSQNPRHKITKRGQNVTFRCDPISEHNRLYWYRQTLGQGPEFLTYFQNEAQLEKSRLLSDRFSAERPKGSFSTLEIQRTEQGDSAMYLCASRRDNPNTEAFFGQGTRLTVV.

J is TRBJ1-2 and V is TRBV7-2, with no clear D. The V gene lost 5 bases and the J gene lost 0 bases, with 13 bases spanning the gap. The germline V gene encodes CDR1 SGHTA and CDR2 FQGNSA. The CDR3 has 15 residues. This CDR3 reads CASSPDGSSNYGYTF. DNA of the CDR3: TGTGCCAGCAGCCCCGACGGAAGTTCTAACTATGGCTACACCTTC.

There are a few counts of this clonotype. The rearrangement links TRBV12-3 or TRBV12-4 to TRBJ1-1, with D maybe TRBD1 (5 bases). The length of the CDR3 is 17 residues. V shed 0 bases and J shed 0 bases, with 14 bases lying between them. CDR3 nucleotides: TGTGCCAGCAGTTTAGCGGTGGGGCGGGATATGAACACTGAAGCTTTCTTT. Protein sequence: CASSLAVGRDMNTEAFF.

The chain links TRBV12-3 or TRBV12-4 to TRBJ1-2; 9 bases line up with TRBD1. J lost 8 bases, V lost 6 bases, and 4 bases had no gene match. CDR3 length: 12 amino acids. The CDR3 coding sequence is TGTGCCAGCAGGGGGACAGGGTTCGGCTACACCTTC. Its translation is CASRGTGFGYTF.

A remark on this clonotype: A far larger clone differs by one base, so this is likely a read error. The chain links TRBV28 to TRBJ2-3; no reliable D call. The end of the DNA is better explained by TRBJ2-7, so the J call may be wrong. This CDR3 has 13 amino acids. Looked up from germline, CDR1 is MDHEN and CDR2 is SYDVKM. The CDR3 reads CVSTKPLVGEQYF. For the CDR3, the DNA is TGTGTCAGCACCAAACCGTTGGTGGGGGAGCAGTACTTC.

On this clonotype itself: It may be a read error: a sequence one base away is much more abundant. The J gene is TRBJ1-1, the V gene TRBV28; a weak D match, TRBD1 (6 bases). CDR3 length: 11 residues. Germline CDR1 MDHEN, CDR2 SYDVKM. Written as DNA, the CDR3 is TGTGCCAGCAGCACAGGGCGGAAAGCTCTCTTT. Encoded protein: CASSTGRKALF.

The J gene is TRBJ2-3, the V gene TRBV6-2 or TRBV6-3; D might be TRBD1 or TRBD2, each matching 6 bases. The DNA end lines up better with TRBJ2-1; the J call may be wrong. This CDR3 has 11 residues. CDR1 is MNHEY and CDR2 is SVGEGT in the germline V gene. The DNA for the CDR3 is TGTGCCAGCACCCAAGGGGGGGAGCAGTTCTTC. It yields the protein CASTQGGEQFF.

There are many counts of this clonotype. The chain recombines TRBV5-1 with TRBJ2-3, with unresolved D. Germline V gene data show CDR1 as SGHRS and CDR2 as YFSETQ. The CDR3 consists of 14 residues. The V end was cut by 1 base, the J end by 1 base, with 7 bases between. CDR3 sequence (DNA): TGCGCCAGCAGCTTGTTTTACGGCACAGATACGCAGTATTTT. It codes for CASSLFYGTDTQYF.

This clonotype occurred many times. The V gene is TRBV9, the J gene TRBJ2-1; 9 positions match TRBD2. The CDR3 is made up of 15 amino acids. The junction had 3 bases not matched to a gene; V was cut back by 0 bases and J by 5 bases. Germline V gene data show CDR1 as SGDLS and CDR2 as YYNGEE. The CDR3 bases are TGTGCCAGCAGCGTAGTGGCTAGCGGGGACAATGAGCAGTTCTTC. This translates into CASSVVASGDNEQFF.

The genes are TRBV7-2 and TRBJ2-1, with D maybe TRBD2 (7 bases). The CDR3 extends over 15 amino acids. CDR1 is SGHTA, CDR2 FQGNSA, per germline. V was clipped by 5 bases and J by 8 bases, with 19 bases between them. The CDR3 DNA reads TGTGCCAGCAGCAAGACGTGGGGGGGCGTTGATGAGCAGTTCTTC. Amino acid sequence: CASSKTWGGVDEQFF.

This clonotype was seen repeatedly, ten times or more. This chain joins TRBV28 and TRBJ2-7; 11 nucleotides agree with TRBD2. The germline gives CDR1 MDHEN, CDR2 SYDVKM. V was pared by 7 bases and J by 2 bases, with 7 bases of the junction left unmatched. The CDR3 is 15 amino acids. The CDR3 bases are TGTGCCAGCACCCCGGGTAGCGGGGGGGCCTACGAGCAGTACTTC. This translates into CASTPGSGGAYEQYF.

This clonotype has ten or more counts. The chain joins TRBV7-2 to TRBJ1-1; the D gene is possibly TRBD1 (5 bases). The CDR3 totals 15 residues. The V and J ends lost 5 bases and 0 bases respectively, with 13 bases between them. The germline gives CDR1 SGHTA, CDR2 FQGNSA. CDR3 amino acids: CASSPAGTVNTEAFF. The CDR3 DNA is TGTGCCAGCAGCCCAGCCGGGACGGTGAACACTGAAGCTTTCTTT. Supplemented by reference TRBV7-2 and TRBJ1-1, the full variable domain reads GAGVSQSPSNKVTEKGKDVELRCDPISGHTALYWYRQSLGQGLEFLIYFQGNSAPDKSGLPSDRFSAERTGGSVSTLTIQRTQQEDSAVYLCASSPAGTVNTEAFFGQGTRLTVV.

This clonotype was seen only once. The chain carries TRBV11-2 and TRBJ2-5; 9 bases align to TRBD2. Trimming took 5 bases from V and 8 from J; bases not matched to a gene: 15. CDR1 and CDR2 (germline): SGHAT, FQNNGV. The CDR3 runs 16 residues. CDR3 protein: CASSPNRGSGGVTQYF. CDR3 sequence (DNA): TGTGCCAGCAGCCCAAATCGGGGTAGCGGGGGCGTTACCCAGTACTTC.

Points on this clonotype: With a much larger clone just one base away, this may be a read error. The CDR3, as DNA: TGTGCCAGTCAGCAGAACCCAACCTACGAGCAGTTCTTC. Translated: CASQQNPTYEQFF. V and J are TRBV7-2 and TRBJ2-1; D gene unclear. CDR3 length: 13 residues. Germline CDR1 SGHTA, CDR2 FQGNSA. The ends were cut back, 9 bases at V and 10 bases at J, with 19 bases in the middle.

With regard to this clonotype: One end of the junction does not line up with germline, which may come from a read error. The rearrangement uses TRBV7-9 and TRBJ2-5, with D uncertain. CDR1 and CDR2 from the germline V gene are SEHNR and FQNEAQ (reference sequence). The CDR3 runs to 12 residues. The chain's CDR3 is CVSRSTLETQYF. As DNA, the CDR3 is TGTGTCAGCAGGTCAACTCTGGAGACCCAGTACTTC.